Below are 9 T cell receptor beta chains sequenced from a single sample in a study of blood T cells in healthy people across ages. Primed by a sample-barcoded 5' primer and a J-beta primer mix, a second PCR proceeded for roughly 7 to 11 cycles. TCRdb reanalysed the 5' RACE reads using MiXCR and keeps one entry per CDR3 protein. The data show around 620,000 distinct CDR3 sequences, 27% seen once. Sequenced sample: blood. The source is a woman in her 70s in good health.

A few counts support this clonotype. The chain recombines TRBV4-3 with TRBJ2-7; 10 nucleotides agree with TRBD1. Germline assignment: CDR1 LGHNA and CDR2 YSLEER. The V segment lost 1 base and the J segment 7 bases; nucleotides outside the gene matches: 10. This CDR3 spans 16 amino acids. CDR3 residues: CASSQGSGQGSEEQYF. Here the CDR3 DNA reads TGCGCCAGCAGCCAAGGTTCGGGACAGGGGTCTGAAGAGCAGTACTTC.

This clonotype was recorded a few times. The V call is TRBV5-1, the J call TRBJ2-6, with 11 nucleotides matching TRBD2. V gave up 2 bases and J gave up 1 base; unmatched junction bases: 5. The CDR3 is made up of 18 amino acids. CDR1 is SGHRS and CDR2 is YFSETQ in the germline V gene. This CDR3 reads CASSFFGLAGSGANVLTF. The CDR3 DNA reads TGCGCCAGCAGCTTCTTTGGACTAGCGGGTTCTGGGGCCAACGTCCTGACTTTC.

This clonotype occurred a few times. The V and J genes are TRBV10-3 and TRBJ2-3; a possible D gene is TRBD2 (6 bases). Trimming pared 11 bases from V and 0 bases from J, leaving 21 bases between. Germline V lookup: CDR1 ENHRY, CDR2 SYGVKD. The CDR3 runs to 16 residues. CDR3 sequence: CAVASMEGISTDTQYF. The CDR3 DNA is TGTGCCGTCGCATCCATGGAGGGGATTAGCACAGATACGCAGTATTTT.

The sample holds one count of this clonotype. The junction does not match germline at one end; this may be a read error. This sequence joins TRBV6-1 and TRBJ2-5; maybe TRBD1 (5 bases). The J call may be incorrect, as the DNA end agrees better with TRBJ2-7. Germline V gene sequence: CDR1 MNHNS, CDR2 SASEGT. The CDR3 loop spans 15 amino acids. CDR3 region: CVSSASGTGSYEQYF. The CDR3 nucleotides read TGTGTCAGCAGTGCCTCTGGCACAGGCTCCTACGAGCAGTACTTC.

The rearrangement links TRBV20-1 to TRBJ2-6; D remains ambiguous. V was cut by 3 bases and J by 0 bases, with 12 bases left in between. Germline V CDR1 and CDR2: DFQATT, SNEGSKA (reference sequence). CDR3 length equals 16 residues. The CDR3 DNA sequence: TGCAGTGCTAGGGTGGAGCCGTACTCTGGGGCCAACGTCCTGACTTTC. Amino acid sequence: CSARVEPYSGANVLTF.

This chain uses TRBV29-1 with TRBJ1-1, with a possible D match to TRBD1 (5 bases). CDR3 length: 11 residues. Germline V gene data show CDR1 as SQVTM and CDR2 as ANQGSEA. Trimming left V 2 bases short and J 6 bases short, with 7 bases between. The CDR3 loop is CSVELGAEAFF. The CDR3 DNA reads as TGCAGCGTTGAATTGGGGGCTGAAGCTTTCTTT. Complete variable domain (other parts from reference TRBV29-1 and TRBJ1-1): SAVISQKPSRDICQRGTSLTIQCQVDSQVTMMFWYRQQPGQSLTLIATANQGSEATYESGFVIDKFPISRPNLTFSTLTVSNMSPEDSSIYLCSVELGAEAFFGQGTRLTVV.

This clonotype was counted a few times. The chain uses TRBV14 and TRBJ2-5; D may be TRBD2 (6 bases). The V gene lost 3 bases and the J gene lost 5 bases, with 16 bases spanning the gap. The germline V gene has CDR1 SGHDN and CDR2 FVKESK. The CDR3 runs to 15 residues. Here the CDR3 reads CASSQRLDSAETQYF. The CDR3 DNA reads TGTGCCAGCAGCCAGAGACTAGACTCAGCGGAGACCCAGTACTTC.

This clonotype has a single count. J is TRBJ2-3 and V is TRBV12-5; 7 bases line up with TRBD1. The CDR3 has 14 amino acids. V lost 7 bases and J lost 7; bases outside the gene matches: 11. From germline, CDR1 is LGHNT and CDR2 FRNRAP. The CDR3, as DNA: TGTGCTAGTGCCGATGAACAGGGACAGAATACGCAGTATTTT. This translates into CASADEQGQNTQYF.

The J gene is TRBJ1-2, the V gene TRBV12-3 or TRBV12-4; D is unclear. CDR3 length: 13 residues. V dropped 3 bases and J dropped 6 bases, with 11 bases sitting between them. The CDR3 reads CASSLAGVHGYTF. Here the CDR3 DNA reads TGTGCCAGCAGTTTGGCGGGAGTCCATGGCTACACCTTC.